The text below deals with one T cell receptor beta chain. Antigen: not known. TCRdb passed the 5' RACE reads through MiXCR, listing each CDR3 protein once. Of approximately 350,000 distinct CDR3 sequences listed, under 30% were seen once; the top ten hold 13%. The sample comes from a study of T-cell memory formation after mild COVID-19. Whole-study results and caveats: CD4+ contracting clones were mainly CM and EM; CD8+ ones, EMRA. The study found balanced CD4/CD8 in clones contracting day 15 to 85 and a CD4+ lean in later expanders.

Trimming removed 1 base from V and 5 bases from J; junction bases left unmatched: 7. Per germline, CDR1 SEHNR and CDR2 FQNEAQ (reference sequence). This CDR3 has 16 residues. This receptor was taken from an adult woman who had mild COVID-19 (a few samples of this study predate the infection). Cell type and time point are not known. Sequencing input: PBMCs or a T cell subset sorted from them (not recorded which). V gene TRBV7-9 combines with J gene TRBJ2-1; 8 nucleotides agree with TRBD2. The CDR3 region is CASSLVVGGEDNEQFF. CDR3 sequence (DNA): TGTGCCAGCAGCTTAGTGGTCGGGGGGGAGGACAATGAGCAGTTCTTC.